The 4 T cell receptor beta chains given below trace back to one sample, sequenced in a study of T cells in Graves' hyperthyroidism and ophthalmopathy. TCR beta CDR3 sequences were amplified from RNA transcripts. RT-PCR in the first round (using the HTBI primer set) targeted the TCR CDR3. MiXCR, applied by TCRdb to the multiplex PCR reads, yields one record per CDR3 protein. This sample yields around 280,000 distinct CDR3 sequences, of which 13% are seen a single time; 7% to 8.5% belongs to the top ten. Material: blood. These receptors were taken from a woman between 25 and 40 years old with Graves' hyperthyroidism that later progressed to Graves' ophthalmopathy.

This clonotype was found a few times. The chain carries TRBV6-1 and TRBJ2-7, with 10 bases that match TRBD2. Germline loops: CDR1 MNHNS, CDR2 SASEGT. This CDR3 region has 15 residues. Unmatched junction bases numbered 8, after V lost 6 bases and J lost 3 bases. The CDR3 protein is CASSPPSGRGYEQYF. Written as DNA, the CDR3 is TGTGCCAGCAGCCCACCCAGCGGGAGGGGCTACGAGCAGTACTTC.

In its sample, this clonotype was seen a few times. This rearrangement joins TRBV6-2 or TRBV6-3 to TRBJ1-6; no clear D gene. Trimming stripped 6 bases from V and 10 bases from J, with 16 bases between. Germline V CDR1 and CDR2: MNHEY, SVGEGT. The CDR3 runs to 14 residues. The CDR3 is CASSSGRDGSPLHF. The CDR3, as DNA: TGTGCCAGCAGCTCAGGACGGGATGGATCACCCCTCCACTTT.

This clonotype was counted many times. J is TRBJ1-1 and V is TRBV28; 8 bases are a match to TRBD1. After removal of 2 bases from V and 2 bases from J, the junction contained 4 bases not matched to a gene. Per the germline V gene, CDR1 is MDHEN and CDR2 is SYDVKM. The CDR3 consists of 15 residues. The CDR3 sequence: CASSLQGARNTEAFF. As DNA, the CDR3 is TGTGCCAGCAGTTTACAGGGGGCGCGAAACACTGAAGCTTTCTTT.

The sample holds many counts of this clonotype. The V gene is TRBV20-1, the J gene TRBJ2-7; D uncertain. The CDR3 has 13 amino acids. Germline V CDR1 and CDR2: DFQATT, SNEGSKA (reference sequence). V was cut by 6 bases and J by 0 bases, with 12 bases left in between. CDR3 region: CSALGPLSYEQYF. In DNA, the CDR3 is TGCAGTGCCCTCGGACCACTCTCCTACGAGCAGTACTTC.